This T cell receptor (beta chain) was sequenced in a study of shared clonotypes between healthy human individuals. Overall study findings and caveats: It was only blood that was sampled, and tissue repertoires likely differ.

Deep was the level used in running the assay. The data were produced by immunoSEQ multiplex PCR, yet TCRdb's version contains in-frame clones alone and is incomplete. Of roughly 510,000 clones listed, about 75% are singletons. Germline CDR1 is ENHRY and CDR2 is SYGVKD. CDR3 size: 13 residues. The donors, healthy adults who were HIV-negative, had experienced no recent acute infections or vaccinations. Details on this clone: The antigen is undetermined.

This chain links TRBV10-3 with TRBJ2-5; TRBD2 matches at 12 bases. The tail of the sequence fits TRBJ2-7 better, so the J call may be wrong. Sequencing used PBMCs. The clonotype originates from a woman in her thirties or forties in good health. Some clones in this sample may be carry-over from other donors' samples. CDR3 in DNA: TGTGCCATCATGACTAGCGGGAGCTACGAGCAGTACTTC. It specifies CAIMTSGSYEQYF.